Each of the 18 T cell receptor beta chains below was sequenced from the same sample in a study of spatial heterogeneity in lung cancer. These receptors' targets are unknown. Study conclusions and caveats: For expanded intratumoral alpha and beta TCRs, counts tracked tumor mutation counts.

TCRdb analysed the 5' RACE reads with MiXCR anew, one entry per CDR3 protein. Here the sample spans around 20,000 distinct CDR3 sequences, 2.5% to 3% being singletons. Stated time point: sample taken at primary tumor resection. The sequenced sample was lung tumor tissue, obtained at surgery. All receptors come from a male donor with early-stage non-small cell lung cancer.

This clonotype has ten or more counts. This chain connects TRBV6-5 to TRBJ2-7; 7 bases match TRBD1. This CDR3 region has 15 residues. CDR1 is MNHEY and CDR2 is SVGAGI in the germline V gene. Trimming removed 6 bases from V and 2 bases from J; junction bases left unmatched: 10. The CDR3, as DNA: TGTGCCAGCAGCGCTGACAGGGAGTATGCCTACGAGCAGTACTTC. It yields the protein CASSADREYAYEQYF.

This clonotype was observed many times. The chain recombines TRBV20-1 with TRBJ2-7; 14 bases map to TRBD2. The CDR3 contains 16 residues. The germline V gene encodes CDR1 DFQATT and CDR2 SNEGSKA (reference sequence). With 4 bases clipped from V and 1 base from J, the junction kept 6 bases outside the gene matches. Here the CDR3 DNA reads TGCAGTGCTACCGGGACTAGCGGGAGTTGGTCCTACGAGCAGTACTTC. It specifies CSATGTSGSWSYEQYF.

There are many counts of this clonotype. V gene TRBV12-3 or TRBV12-4 combines with J gene TRBJ1-1; a possible D gene is TRBD1 (5 bases). CDR3 length: 14 amino acids. The germline V and J ends were trimmed by 4 bases and 4 bases, with 13 bases remaining between them. The chain's CDR3 is CASSSTGGGTEAFF. In DNA, the CDR3 is TGTGCCAGCAGTTCCACGGGGGGAGGCACTGAAGCTTTCTTT.

This clonotype was seen at least ten times. This chain connects TRBV11-1 to TRBJ2-2; no clear D gene. CDR3 size: 13 residues. Between the trimmed V and J ends, which lost 2 bases and 4 bases, there was a span of 5 bases. CDR1 is SGHAT and CDR2 is FQDESV in the germline V gene (reference sequence). The CDR3 loop reads CASSLSTTGELFF. CDR3 nucleotide sequence: TGTGCCAGCAGCTTAAGTACCACCGGGGAGCTGTTTTTT.

This clonotype was found many times. The J gene is TRBJ2-7, the V gene TRBV6-2 or TRBV6-3; 14 nucleotides match TRBD2. The CDR3 loop spans 15 amino acids. Germline assignment: CDR1 MNHEY and CDR2 SVGEGT. V was pared by 2 bases and J by 5 bases, with 2 bases of the junction left unmatched. The CDR3 sequence: CASSYGLAGGHEQYF. CDR3 in DNA: TGTGCCAGCAGTTACGGACTAGCGGGAGGTCACGAGCAGTACTTC.

This clonotype was counted ten times or more. V is TRBV30 and J is TRBJ2-5; the D is unclear. The V and J ends lost 3 bases and 5 bases respectively, with 7 bases between them. CDR1 and CDR2 from the germline V gene are GTSNPN and SVGIG (reference sequence). The CDR3 spans 11 residues. CDR3 nucleotide sequence: TGTGCCTGGAGCCCTCGGGAGACCCAGTACTTC. Amino acid sequence: CAWSPRETQYF.

This clonotype has ten or more counts. The gene calls are TRBV12-3 or TRBV12-4 and TRBJ1-1; no clear D. V dropped 6 bases and J dropped 4 bases, with 15 bases sitting between them. The CDR3 contains 14 residues. CDR3 in amino acids: CASRLTSVITEAFF. The CDR3 coding sequence is TGTGCCAGCAGACTTACCTCGGTTATCACTGAAGCTTTCTTT.

This clonotype was counted ten times or more. V is TRBV29-1 and J is TRBJ2-1; tentatively, D is TRBD1 or TRBD2 (6 bases each). Trimming left V 7 bases short and J 5 bases short, with 15 bases between. CDR1 and CDR2 (germline): SQVTM, ANQGSEA. CDR3 length: 13 amino acids. CDR3 sequence reads: CSGTRDTNNEQFF. The CDR3 DNA follows: TGCAGCGGGACGCGGGACACGAACAATGAGCAGTTCTTC.

This clonotype was seen at least ten times. The chain couples TRBV7-2 to TRBJ2-7, with TRBD2 matching 10 bases. V was pared by 5 bases and J by 6 bases, with 10 bases of the junction left unmatched. Germline V gene data show CDR1 as SGHTA and CDR2 as FQGNSA. The CDR3 has 15 residues. CDR3 amino acids: CASSIIAGGMIEQYF. Written as DNA, the CDR3 is TGTGCCAGCAGCATAATAGCGGGAGGCATGATCGAGCAGTACTTC.

This clonotype was detected many times. V gene TRBV20-1 combines with J gene TRBJ1-1; maybe TRBD1 (5 bases). Germline loops: CDR1 DFQATT, CDR2 SNEGSKA (reference sequence). The length of the CDR3 is 14 residues. V lost 1 base and J lost 6, with 15 bases in between. CDR3 nucleotide sequence: TGCAGTGCTAGAGTTCAGGGATGGGGGGCTGAAGCTTTCTTT. Amino acid sequence: CSARVQGWGAEAFF.

The sample holds many counts of this clonotype. The chain has TRBV6-2 or TRBV6-3 and TRBJ2-7, with 12 nucleotides matching TRBD2. The CDR3 is made up of 14 amino acids. Germline values: CDR1 MNHEY, CDR2 SVGEGT. The trim removed 4 bases at V and 4 bases at J, leaving 2 bases unmatched. CDR3 coding DNA: TGTGCCAGCAGTTTACTAGCGGGAGGATACGAGCAGTACTTC. Protein: CASSLLAGGYEQYF.

This clonotype was observed many times. The genes are TRBV10-3 and TRBJ1-2; tentative D call: TRBD1 (5 bases). Deletions cut 0 bases from V and 4 bases from J, with 18 bases between. The CDR3 extends over 17 amino acids. Germline V gives CDR1 ENHRY, CDR2 SYGVKD. The CDR3 DNA follows: TGTGCCATCAGTGAGTCGGAAACTCAGGGAGGTAGCTATGGCTACACCTTC. It specifies CAISESETQGGSYGYTF.

This clonotype was recorded many times. The chain joins TRBV12-3 or TRBV12-4 to TRBJ1-5; D is undetermined. Trimming removed 5 bases at V and 7 bases at J, with 15 bases between. The CDR3 has 14 amino acids. CDR3 in amino acids: CASSILGIGQPQHF. CDR3 sequence (DNA): TGTGCCAGCAGTATTCTCGGGATTGGACAGCCCCAGCATTTT.

This clonotype was observed many times. The rearrangement links TRBV3-1 to TRBJ1-2; a possible D gene is TRBD1 (6 bases). Trimming removed 7 bases at V and 8 bases at J, with 17 bases between. This CDR3 has 13 residues. Germline CDR1 reads LGHDT; CDR2 reads YNNKEL (reference sequence). This CDR3 reads CASTPTGLEGYTF. The CDR3 coding sequence is TGTGCCAGCACCCCGACAGGACTAGAGGGCTACACCTTC.

This clonotype was observed many times. The rearrangement uses TRBV11-2 and TRBJ2-7; D is unresolved. The CDR3 is 15 amino acids. The V and J ends lost 1 base and 3 bases respectively, with 13 bases between them. The germline CDR1 and CDR2 sequences are SGHAT and FQNNGV. CDR3 sequence (DNA): TGTGCCAGCAGCTTAGCATGGGGTTCGGACTACGAGCAGTACTTC. Encoded protein: CASSLAWGSDYEQYF.

This clonotype was detected ten times or more. The V gene is TRBV7-8, the J gene TRBJ2-7; D is ambiguous. CDR1 is SGHVS and CDR2 is FQNEAQ in the germline V gene. The CDR3 spans 14 residues. V lost 0 bases, J lost 5 bases, and 11 bases lay in between. CDR3 protein: CASSLAVVRDEQYF. CDR3 sequence (DNA): TGTGCCAGCAGCTTAGCCGTAGTTCGGGACGAGCAGTACTTC.

At least ten counts were recorded for this clonotype. The genes are TRBV3-1 and TRBJ2-5; no clear D. The V end was cut by 3 bases, the J end by 5 bases, with 4 bases between. Germline lookup yields CDR1 LGHDT and CDR2 YNNKEL (reference sequence). This CDR3 region has 11 residues. The CDR3 DNA sequence: TGTGCCAGCAGCCATTCTGAGACCCAGTACTTC. Translation gives CASSHSETQYF.

This clonotype was recorded many times. The CDR3 sequence is CASSLTSGGGEQYF. DNA of the CDR3: TGTGCCAGCAGCTTAACTAGCGGGGGGGGCGAGCAGTACTTC. This chain connects TRBV7-6 to TRBJ2-7; 13 nucleotides match TRBD2. Per the germline V gene, CDR1 is SGHVS and CDR2 is FNYEAQ. The CDR3 runs 14 residues. V lost 2 bases and J lost 6; bases outside the gene matches: 1. Based on the CDR3 plus reference TRBV7-6 and TRBJ2-7, the full variable domain is GAGVSQSPRYKVTKRGQDVALRCDPISGHVSLYWYRQALGQGPEFLTYFNYEAQQDKSGLPNDRFSAERPEGSISTLTIQRTEQRDSAMYRCASSLTSGGGEQYFGPGTRLTVT.